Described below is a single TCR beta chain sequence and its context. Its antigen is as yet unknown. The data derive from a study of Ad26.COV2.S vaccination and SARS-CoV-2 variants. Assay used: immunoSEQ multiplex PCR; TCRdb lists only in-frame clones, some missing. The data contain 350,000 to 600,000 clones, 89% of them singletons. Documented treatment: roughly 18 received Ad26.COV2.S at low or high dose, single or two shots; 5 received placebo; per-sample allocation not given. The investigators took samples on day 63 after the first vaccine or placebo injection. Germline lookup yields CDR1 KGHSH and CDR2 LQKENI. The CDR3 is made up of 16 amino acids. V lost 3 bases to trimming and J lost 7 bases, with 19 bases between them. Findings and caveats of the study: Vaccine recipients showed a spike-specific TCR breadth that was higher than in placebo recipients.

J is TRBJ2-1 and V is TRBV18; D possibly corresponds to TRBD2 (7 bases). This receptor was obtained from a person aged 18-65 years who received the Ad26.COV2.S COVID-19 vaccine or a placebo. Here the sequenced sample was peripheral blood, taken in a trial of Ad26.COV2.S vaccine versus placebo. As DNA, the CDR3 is TGTGCCAGCTCACCCAACATCGGGACTACAGGGAATGAGCAGTTCTTC. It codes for CASSPNIGTTGNEQFF. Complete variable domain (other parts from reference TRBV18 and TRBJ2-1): NAGVMQNPRHLVRRRGQEARLRCSPMKGHSHVYWYRQLPEEGLKFMVYLQKENIIDESGMPKERFSAEFPKEGPSILRIQQVVRGDSAAYFCASSPNIGTTGNEQFFGPGTRLTVL.